This TCR beta chain was sequenced in a study of CD8+CD57+ T cells in acquired aplastic anemia. Background on the study: On average, sorted CD4+ and CD8+ cells gave about 2.9 ug of DNA.

General observations from the study: For CD8+ Simpson's diversity, patients and controls showed no significant difference.

An expansion of CD8+CD57+ cells by flow cytometry had been shown in patients chosen for sequencing. Every patient presented with severe acquired aplastic anemia. A note on this clonotype: Its antigen remains unknown.

According to the study, genomic DNA was the template for TCR beta VDJ and CDR3 profiling. TCRdb used MiXCR to reprocess the reads, holding one entry per CDR3 protein. The table shows about 160,000 distinct CDR3 sequences, with over 70% occurring only once. Source material: sorted CD4+, CD8+, or CD8+CD57+ T cells (not recorded which) from PBMCs. This receptor was identified in a human donor with aplastic anemia.

Here the CDR3 reads CATSDGTISTDTQYF. The CDR3 coding sequence is TGTGCCACCAGTGATGGGACTATCAGCACAGATACGCAGTATTTT. The chain joins TRBV24-1 to TRBJ2-3, with 7 bases aligning to TRBD2. Trimming at V came to 3 bases and at J to 0 bases, leaving 2 bases not matched to a gene. This CDR3 spans 15 amino acids. In germline, CDR1 is KGHDR, CDR2 SFDVKD.